What follows describes a single TCR beta chain. Data came from immunoSEQ multiplex PCR; TCRdb stores just in-frame clones and leaves some out. This table holds 75,000 to 95,000 clones, 85% found once. There are 18 residues in the CDR3. J lost 2 bases, V lost 4 bases, and 11 bases had no gene match. CDR1 is MDHEN and CDR2 is SYDVKM in the germline V gene. This sample is drawn from a study of blood T cell repertoires in COVID-19. The wider study: Acute-phase and convalescent COVID-19 samples originated in the United States, Italy and Spain. Sources were T cells, B-cell-depleted T cells, or PBMCs; the material itself was cDNA or gDNA.

Sequences were obtained from peripheral blood. The clonotype originates from a man at least 80 years old with active or convalescent COVID-19. The gene calls are TRBV28 and TRBJ2-5; 12 bases match TRBD2. The CDR3 is CASSSPGLAGISQETQYF. Written as DNA, the CDR3 is TGTGCCAGCAGTTCCCCAGGACTAGCGGGGATTAGTCAAGAGACCCAGTACTTC.